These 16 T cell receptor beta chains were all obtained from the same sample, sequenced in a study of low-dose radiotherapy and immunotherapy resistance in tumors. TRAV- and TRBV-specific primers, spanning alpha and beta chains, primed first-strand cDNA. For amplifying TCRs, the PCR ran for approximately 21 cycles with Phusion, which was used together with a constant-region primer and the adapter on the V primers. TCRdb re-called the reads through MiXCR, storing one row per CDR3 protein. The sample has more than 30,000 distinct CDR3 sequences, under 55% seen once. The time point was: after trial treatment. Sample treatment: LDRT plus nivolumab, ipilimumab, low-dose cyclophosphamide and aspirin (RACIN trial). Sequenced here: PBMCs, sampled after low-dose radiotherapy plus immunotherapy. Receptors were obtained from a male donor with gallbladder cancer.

Here the CDR3 DNA reads TGTGCCAGCAGCTCGGACGGGTACGAGCAGTACTTC. It codes for CASSSDGYEQYF. The genes are TRBV7-7 and TRBJ2-7; no reliable D call. The CDR3 covers 12 residues. The germline CDR1 and CDR2 sequences are SSHAT and FNYEAQ (reference sequence). V was pared by 4 bases and J by 4 bases, with 8 bases between.

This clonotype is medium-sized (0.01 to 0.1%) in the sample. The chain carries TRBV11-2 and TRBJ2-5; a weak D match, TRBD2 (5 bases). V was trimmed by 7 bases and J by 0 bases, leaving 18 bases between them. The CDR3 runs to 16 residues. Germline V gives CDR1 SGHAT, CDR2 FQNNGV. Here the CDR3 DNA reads TGTGCCAGCACCCTCGGAGCGAGGGAATACCAAGAGACCCAGTACTTC. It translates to CASTLGAREYQETQYF. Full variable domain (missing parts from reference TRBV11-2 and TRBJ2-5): EAGVAQSPRYKIIEKRQSVAFWCNPISGHATLYWYQQILGQGPKLLIQFQNNGVVDDSQLPKDRFSAERLKGVDSTLKIQPAKLEDSAVYLCASTLGAREYQETQYFGPGTRLLVL.

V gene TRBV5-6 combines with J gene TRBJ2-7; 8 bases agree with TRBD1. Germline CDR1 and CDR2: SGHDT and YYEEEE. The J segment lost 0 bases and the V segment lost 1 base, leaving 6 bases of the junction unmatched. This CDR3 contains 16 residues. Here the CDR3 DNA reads TGTGCCAGCAGCTTGAGGCTTGACAGGGGCTCCTACGAGCAGTACTTC. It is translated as CASSLRLDRGSYEQYF.

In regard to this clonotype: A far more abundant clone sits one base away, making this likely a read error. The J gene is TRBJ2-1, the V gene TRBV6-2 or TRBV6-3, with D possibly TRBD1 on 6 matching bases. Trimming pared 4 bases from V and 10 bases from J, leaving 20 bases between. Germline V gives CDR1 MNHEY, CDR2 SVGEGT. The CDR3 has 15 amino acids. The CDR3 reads CASSSGSGASYEQFF. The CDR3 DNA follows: TGTGCCAGCAGTTCTGGTTCAGGGGCTTCTTACGAGCAGTTCTTC.

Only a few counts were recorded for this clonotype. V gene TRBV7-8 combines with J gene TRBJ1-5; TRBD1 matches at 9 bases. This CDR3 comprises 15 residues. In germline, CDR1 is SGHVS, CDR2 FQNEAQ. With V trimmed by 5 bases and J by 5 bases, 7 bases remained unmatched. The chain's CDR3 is CASSIRQGGDQPQHF. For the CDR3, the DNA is TGTGCCAGCAGCATCCGACAGGGGGGGGATCAGCCCCAGCATTTT.

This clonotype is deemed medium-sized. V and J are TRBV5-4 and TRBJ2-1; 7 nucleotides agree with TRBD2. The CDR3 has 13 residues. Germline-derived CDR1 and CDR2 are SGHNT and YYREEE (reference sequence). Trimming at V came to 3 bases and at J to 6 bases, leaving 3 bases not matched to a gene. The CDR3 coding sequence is TGTGCCAGCAGCTGGGACTATTCCAATGAGCAGTTCTTC. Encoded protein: CASSWDYSNEQFF. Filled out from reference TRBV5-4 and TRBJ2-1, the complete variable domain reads ETGVTQSPTHLIKTRGQQVTLRCSSQSGHNTVSWYQQALGQGPQFIFQYYREEENGRGNFPPRFSGLQFPNYSSELNVNALELDDSALYLCASSWDYSNEQFFGPGTRLTVL.

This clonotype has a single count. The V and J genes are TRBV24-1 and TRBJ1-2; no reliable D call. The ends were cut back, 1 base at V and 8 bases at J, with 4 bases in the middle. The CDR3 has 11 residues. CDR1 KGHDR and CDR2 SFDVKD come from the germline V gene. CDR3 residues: CATSDFWGYTF. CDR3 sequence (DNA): TGTGCCACCAGTGATTTCTGGGGCTACACCTTC.

In DNA, the CDR3 is TGTGCCAGCAGTCGGGACGGATACAATGAGCAGTTCTTC. As protein: CASSRDGYNEQFF. The gene calls are TRBV27 and TRBJ2-1; D could derive from TRBD1 or TRBD2 (5 bases each). Trimming shortened V by 5 bases and J by 4 bases, and 9 bases separated the two germline ends. The CDR3 is 13 amino acids. Looked up from germline, CDR1 is MNHEY and CDR2 is SMNVEV (reference sequence).

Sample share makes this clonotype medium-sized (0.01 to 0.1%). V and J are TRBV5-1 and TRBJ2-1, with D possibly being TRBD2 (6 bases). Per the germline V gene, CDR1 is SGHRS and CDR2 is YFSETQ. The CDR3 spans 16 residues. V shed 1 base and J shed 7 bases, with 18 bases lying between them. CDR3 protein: CASSLKGGAVTNEQFF. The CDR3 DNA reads TGCGCCAGCAGCTTGAAAGGCGGGGCGGTTACTAATGAGCAGTTCTTC.

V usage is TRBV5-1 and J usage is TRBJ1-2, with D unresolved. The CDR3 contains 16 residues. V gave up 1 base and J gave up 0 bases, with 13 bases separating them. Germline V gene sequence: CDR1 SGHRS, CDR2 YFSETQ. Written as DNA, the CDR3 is TGCGCCAGCAGCTTGCGAAACACCGCCTCTAACTATGGCTACACCTTC. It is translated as CASSLRNTASNYGYTF.

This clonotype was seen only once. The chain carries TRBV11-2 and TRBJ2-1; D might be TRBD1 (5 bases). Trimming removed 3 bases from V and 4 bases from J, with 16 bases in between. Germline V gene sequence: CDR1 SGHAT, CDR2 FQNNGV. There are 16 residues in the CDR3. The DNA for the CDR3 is TGTGCCAGCAGCTTGTCGCAGGGAATAGTATACAATGAGCAGTTCTTC. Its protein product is CASSLSQGIVYNEQFF.

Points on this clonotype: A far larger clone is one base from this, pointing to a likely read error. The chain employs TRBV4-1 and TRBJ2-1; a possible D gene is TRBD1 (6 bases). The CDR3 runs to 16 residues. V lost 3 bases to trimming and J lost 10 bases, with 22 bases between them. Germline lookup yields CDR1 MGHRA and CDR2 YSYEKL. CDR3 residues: CASSHLSTGVTYEQFF. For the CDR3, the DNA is TGCGCCAGCAGCCACCTATCGACAGGAGTTACCTACGAGCAGTTCTTC.

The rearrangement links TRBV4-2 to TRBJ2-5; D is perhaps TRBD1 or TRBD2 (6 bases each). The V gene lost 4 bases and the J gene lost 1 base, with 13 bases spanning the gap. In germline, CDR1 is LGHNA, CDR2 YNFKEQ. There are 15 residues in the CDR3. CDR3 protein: CASSPTSGAQETQYF. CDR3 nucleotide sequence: TGTGCCAGCAGCCCGACCTCGGGGGCCCAAGAGACCCAGTACTTC.

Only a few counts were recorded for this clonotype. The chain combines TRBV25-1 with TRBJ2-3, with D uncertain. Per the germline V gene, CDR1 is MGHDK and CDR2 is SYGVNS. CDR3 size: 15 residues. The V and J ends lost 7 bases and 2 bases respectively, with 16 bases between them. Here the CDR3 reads CASTPRWSATDTQYF. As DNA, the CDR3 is TGTGCCAGCACCCCTAGGTGGTCTGCCACAGATACGCAGTATTTT.

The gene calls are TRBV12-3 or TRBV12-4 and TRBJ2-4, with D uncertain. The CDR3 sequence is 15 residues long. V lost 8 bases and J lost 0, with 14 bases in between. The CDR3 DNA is TGTGCCAGCGCCCTTGGGTTCAAAGCCAAAAACATTCAGTACTTC. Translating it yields CASALGFKAKNIQYF.

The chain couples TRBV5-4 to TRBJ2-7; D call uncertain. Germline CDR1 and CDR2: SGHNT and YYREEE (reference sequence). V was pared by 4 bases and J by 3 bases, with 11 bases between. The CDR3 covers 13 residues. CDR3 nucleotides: TGTGCCAGCAGCGTTGAGGTCAGCTACGAGCAGTACTTC. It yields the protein CASSVEVSYEQYF.